Listed here is a single T cell receptor (beta chain). PCR was performed a second time for about 7 to 12 cycles using a sample-barcoded 5' primer and a J-beta primer mix. TCRdb fed the 5' RACE reads into MiXCR, producing one record per CDR3 protein. The sample yields about 1.6 million distinct CDR3 sequences, about 35% seen once. The CDR3 is 17 amino acids. Trimming removed 2 bases at V and 0 bases at J, with 16 bases between. Germline V CDR1 and CDR2: LGHDT, YNNKEL (reference sequence). The data derive from a study of blood T cells in healthy people across ages. Study-level background: About one barcoded beta molecule per two T cells was the capture yield of template switching.

Sequencing was carried out using blood. The chain joins TRBV3-1 to TRBJ2-5, with D tentatively TRBD2 (5 bases). The clonotype comes from a woman aged 25 to 39 in good health. The CDR3: CASSQPLIRSDQETQYF. The CDR3 DNA reads as TGTGCCAGCAGCCAACCCCTTATCCGTAGCGACCAAGAGACCCAGTACTTC.